The table lists the clone carrying this T cell receptor (beta chain) with a count of one. Ages ranged from about 18 to 89 years, with residence in 20 to 30 US areas. Participant reports of clinical history set cohort assignment. The V segment lost 5 bases and the J segment 9 bases; nucleotides outside the gene matches: 9. The germline CDR1 and CDR2 sequences are SGHTA and FQGNSA. The CDR3 runs to 13 residues. This entry belongs to a study of blood T cell repertoires in COVID-19. Study summary: The United States, Italy and Spain supplied acute and convalescent COVID-19 samples. From T cells, B-cell-depleted T cells, or PBMCs came the material, which was cDNA or gDNA.

The protocol was immunoSEQ multiplex PCR, while the TCRdb copy is restricted to in-frame clones and leaves out a portion. The sample has fewer than 250,000 clones; approximately 88% are singletons. The receptor's source is a woman in her twenties or thirties with acute COVID-19. The sequenced sample consisted of PBMCs or T cells enriched from blood (not recorded which). The rearrangement joins TRBV7-2 to TRBJ1-2; TRBD1 matches 7 bases. CDR3 nucleotide sequence: TGTGCCAGCAGCCGAGGACAGGCCAGAAGCTACACCTTC. Translation gives CASSRGQARSYTF.